This T cell receptor (beta chain) comes out of a study of cytomegalovirus exposure and HLA in healthy donors. The PCR had 60 Vbeta and 13 Jbeta primers. Some clones are missing from TCRdb's copy, which holds only in-frame ones; the method was immunoSEQ multiplex PCR. The data contain around 180,000 clones, roughly 88% of them singletons. The V end was cut by 5 bases, the J end by 3 bases, with 15 bases between. CDR3 length: 14 residues. Germline-derived CDR1 and CDR2 are SQVTM and ANQGSEA. The gene calls are TRBV29-1 and TRBJ2-3; tentative D call: TRBD2 (7 bases). Sequenced sample: PBMCs. This TCR derives from a boy younger than 10 in good health and CMV-seronegative. Here the CDR3 reads CSVPAGAYTDTQYF. The CDR3 region has the DNA TGCAGCGTTCCGGCGGGGGCCTATACAGATACGCAGTATTTT.